The entry that follows covers one T cell receptor (beta chain) sequence. In the original workflow: It was from reference gene primer amplification that nucleated cell counts were estimated. Repertoires were generated with immunoSEQ multiplex PCR, while TCRdb's copy carries only in-frame clones and drops some. The V and J calls and clone size are taken from that table; D and trimming were inferred from the DNA. Seen here are approximately 150,000 clones, approximately 87% observed once, and the top ten hold under 5%. This sample is drawn from a study of blood T cell repertoires in COVID-19. Study summary: COVID-19 samples from acute and convalescent phases originated in the United States, Italy and Spain. The analysed material was cDNA or gDNA that came from T cells, B-cell-depleted T cells, or PBMCs.

Germline loops: CDR1 MNHEY, CDR2 SVGAGI. The CDR3 loop spans 15 amino acids. V was shortened by 6 bases and J by 1 base, with 15 bases between the two germline ends. This TCR was recovered from a woman in her 70s with acute or convalescent COVID-19. Sequencing was done on a sample of peripheral blood. This chain uses TRBV6-5 with TRBJ1-1; TRBD1 is a possible D gene (5 bases). CDR3 sequence: CASRYHQGGNTEAFF. In DNA, the CDR3 is TGTGCCAGCAGATACCATCAGGGAGGGAACACTGAAGCTTTCTTT.